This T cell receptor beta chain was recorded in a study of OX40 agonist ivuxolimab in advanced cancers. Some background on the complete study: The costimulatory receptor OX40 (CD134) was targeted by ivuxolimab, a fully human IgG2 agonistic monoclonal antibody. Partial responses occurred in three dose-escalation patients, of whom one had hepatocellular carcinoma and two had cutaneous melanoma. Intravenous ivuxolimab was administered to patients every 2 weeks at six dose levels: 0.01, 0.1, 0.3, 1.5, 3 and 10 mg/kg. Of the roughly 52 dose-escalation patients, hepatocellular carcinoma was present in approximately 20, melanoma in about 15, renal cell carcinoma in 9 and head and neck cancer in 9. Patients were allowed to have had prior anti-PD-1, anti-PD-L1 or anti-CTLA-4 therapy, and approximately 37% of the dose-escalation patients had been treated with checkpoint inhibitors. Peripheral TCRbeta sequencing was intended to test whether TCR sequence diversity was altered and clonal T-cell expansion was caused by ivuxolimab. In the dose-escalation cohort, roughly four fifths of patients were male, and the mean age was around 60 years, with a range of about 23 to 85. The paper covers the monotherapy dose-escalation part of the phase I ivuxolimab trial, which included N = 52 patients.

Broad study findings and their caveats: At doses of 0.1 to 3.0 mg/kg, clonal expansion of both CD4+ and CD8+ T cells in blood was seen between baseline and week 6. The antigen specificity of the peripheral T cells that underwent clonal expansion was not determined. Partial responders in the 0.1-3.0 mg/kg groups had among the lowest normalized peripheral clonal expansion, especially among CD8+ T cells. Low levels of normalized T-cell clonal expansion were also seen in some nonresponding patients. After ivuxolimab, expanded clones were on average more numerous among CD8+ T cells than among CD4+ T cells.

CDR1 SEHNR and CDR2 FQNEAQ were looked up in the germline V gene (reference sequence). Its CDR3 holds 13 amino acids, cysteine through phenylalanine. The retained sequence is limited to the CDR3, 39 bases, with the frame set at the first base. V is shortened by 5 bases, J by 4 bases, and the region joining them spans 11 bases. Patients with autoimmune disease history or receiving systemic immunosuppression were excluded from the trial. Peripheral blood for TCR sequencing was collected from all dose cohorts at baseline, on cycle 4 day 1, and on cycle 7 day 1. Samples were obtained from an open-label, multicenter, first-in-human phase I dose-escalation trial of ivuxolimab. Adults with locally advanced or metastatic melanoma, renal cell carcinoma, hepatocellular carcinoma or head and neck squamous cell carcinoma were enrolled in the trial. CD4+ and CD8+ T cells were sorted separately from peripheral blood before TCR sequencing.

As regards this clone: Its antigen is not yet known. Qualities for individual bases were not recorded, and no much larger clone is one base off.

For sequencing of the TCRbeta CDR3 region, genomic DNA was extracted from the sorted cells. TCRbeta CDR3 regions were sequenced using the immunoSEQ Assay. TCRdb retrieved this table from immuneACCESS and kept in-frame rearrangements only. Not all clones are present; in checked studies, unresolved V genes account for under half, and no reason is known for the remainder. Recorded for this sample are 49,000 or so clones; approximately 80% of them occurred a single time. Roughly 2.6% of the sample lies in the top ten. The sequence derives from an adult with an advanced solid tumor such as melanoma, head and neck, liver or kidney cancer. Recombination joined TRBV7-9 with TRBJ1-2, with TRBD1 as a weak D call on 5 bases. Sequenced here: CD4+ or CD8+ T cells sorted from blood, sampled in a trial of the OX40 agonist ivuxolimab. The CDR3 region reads CASSDDSFYGYTF. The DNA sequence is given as TGTGCCAGCAGCGATGACAGTTTCTATGGCTACACCTTC.